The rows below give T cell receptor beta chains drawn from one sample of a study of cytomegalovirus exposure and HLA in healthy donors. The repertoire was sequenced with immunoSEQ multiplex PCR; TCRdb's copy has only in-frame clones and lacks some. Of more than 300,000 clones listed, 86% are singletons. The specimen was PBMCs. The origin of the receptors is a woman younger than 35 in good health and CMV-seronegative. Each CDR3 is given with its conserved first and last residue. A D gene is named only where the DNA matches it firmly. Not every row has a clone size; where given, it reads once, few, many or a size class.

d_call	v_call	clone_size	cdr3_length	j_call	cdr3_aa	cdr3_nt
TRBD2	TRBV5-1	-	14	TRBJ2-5	CASSPETSEETQYF	TGCGCCAGCAGCCCGGAGACTAGCGAGGAGACCCAGTACTTC
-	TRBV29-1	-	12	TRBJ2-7	CSVEDARVGQYF	TGCAGCGTTGAAGATGCCAGGGTAGGGCAGTACTTC
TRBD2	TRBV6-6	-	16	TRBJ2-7	CASSYSGLAGVNEQYF	TGTGCCAGCAGTTACTCTGGGCTAGCGGGAGTCAACGAGCAGTACTTC
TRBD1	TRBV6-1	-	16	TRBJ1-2	CASSEGWTGGKHGYTF	TGTGCCAGCAGTGAAGGATGGACAGGGGGAAAGCATGGCTACACCTTC
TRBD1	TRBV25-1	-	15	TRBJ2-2	CASSAGQGRAGELFF	TGTGCCAGCAGTGCGGGACAGGGGAGGGCCGGGGAGCTGTTTTTT
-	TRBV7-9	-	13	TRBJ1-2	CASSSPSENGYTF	TGTGCCAGCAGCTCACCTTCGGAGAATGGCTACACCTTC
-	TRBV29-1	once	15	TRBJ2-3	CSVEGRGGLGDTQYF	TGCAGCGTTGAAGGAAGAGGTGGGTTAGGCGATACGCAGTATTTT
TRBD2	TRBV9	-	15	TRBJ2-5	CASSVLLAGGETQYF	TGTGCCAGCAGCGTGTTACTAGCGGGTGGAGAGACCCAGTACTTC
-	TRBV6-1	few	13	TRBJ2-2	CASSEAEAGELFF	TGTGCCAGCAGTGAAGCAGAGGCCGGGGAGCTGTTTTTT
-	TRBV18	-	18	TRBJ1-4	CASSPFFGGEESDEKLFF	TGTGCCAGCTCACCATTCTTTGGCGGGGAAGAATCAGATGAAAAACTGTTTTTT
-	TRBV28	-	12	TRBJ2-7	CASVDSSYEQYF	TGTGCCAGCGTCGACAGTTCCTACGAGCAGTACTTC
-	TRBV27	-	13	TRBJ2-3	CASSLPVTDTQYF	TGTGCCAGCAGTCTCCCCGTCACAGATACGCAGTATTTT
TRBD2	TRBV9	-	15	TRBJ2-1	CASSVGLAAYNEQFF	TGTGCCAGCAGCGTAGGACTAGCGGCTTACAATGAGCAGTTCTTC
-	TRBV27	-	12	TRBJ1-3	CASSEDGNTIYF	TGTGCCAGCAGCGAGGATGGAAACACCATATATTTT
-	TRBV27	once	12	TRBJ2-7	CASSLLGDEQYF	TGTGCCAGCAGTTTATTAGGGGACGAGCAGTACTTC
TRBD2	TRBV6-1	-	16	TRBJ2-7	CASSEALLAGYYEQYF	TGTGCCAGCAGTGAAGCGCTTCTAGCGGGGTACTACGAGCAGTACTTC
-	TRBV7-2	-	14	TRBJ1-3	CASSFLGGGNTIYF	TGTGCCAGCAGCTTTCTGGGGGGTGGAAACACCATATATTTT
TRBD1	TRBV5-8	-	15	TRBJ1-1	CASSYGQASDTEAFF	TGTGCCAGCAGCTATGGACAGGCCTCAGACACTGAAGCTTTCTTT
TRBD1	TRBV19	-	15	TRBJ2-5	CASSGIDRGGETQYF	TGTGCCAGTAGTGGGATCGACAGGGGCGGAGAGACCCAGTACTTC
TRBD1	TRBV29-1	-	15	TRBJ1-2	CSVDLTGGWFYGYTF	TGCAGCGTTGACCTAACAGGGGGCTGGTTCTATGGCTACACCTTC
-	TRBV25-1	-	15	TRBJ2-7	CASSEYREQGNEQYF	TGTGCCAGCAGTGAATATAGGGAACAGGGTAACGAGCAGTACTTC
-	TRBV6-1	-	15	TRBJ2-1	CASSEYDSSYNEQFF	TGTGCCAGCAGTGAGTACGATAGCTCCTACAATGAGCAGTTCTTC
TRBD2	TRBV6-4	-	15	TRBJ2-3	CASSLAGESTDTQYF	TGTGCCAGCAGTTTAGCGGGAGAAAGCACAGATACGCAGTATTTT
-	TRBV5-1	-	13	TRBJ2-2	CASSRGDTGELFF	TGCGCCAGCAGCAGAGGCGACACCGGGGAGCTGTTTTTT
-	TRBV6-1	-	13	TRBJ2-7	CASSENSGYEQYF	TGTGCCAGCAGTGAGAATAGCGGCTACGAGCAGTACTTC
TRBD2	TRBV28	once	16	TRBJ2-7	CASSLVAGGPTYEQYF	TGTGCCAGCAGTTTGGTAGCGGGAGGGCCCACCTACGAGCAGTACTTC
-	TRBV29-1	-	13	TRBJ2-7	CSVVLAGDYEQYF	TGCAGCGTTGTCTTGGCAGGGGACTACGAGCAGTACTTC
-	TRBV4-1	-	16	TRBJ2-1	CASSPPGGPTYNEQFF	TGCGCCAGCAGCCCCCCCGGGGGGCCCACCTACAATGAGCAGTTCTTC
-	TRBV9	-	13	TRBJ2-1	CASSVSPNNEQFF	TGTGCCAGCAGCGTTAGTCCAAACAATGAGCAGTTCTTC
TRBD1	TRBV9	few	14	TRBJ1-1	CASSRQGLNTEAFF	TGTGCCAGCAGTCGACAGGGTCTGAACACTGAAGCTTTCTTT
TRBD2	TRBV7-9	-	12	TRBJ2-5	CASRGVAETQYF	TGTGCCAGCCGGGGGGTGGCAGAGACCCAGTACTTC
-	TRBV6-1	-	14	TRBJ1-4	CASSEAGRNEKLFF	TGTGCCAGCAGTGAAGCGGGGCGTAATGAAAAACTGTTTTTT
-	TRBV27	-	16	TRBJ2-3	CASSAGNSRATDTQYF	TGTGCCAGCAGTGCCGGGAACAGCCGAGCCACAGATACGCAGTATTTT
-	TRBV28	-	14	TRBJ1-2	CATLTTAGLYGYTF	TGTGCCACCCTTACCACCGCGGGCCTCTATGGCTACACCTTC
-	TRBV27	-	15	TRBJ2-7	CASSLSGTFHNEQYF	TGTGCCAGCAGTTTATCAGGGACTTTCCACAACGAGCAGTACTTC
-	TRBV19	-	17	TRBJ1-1	CASSIGIVSPENTEAFF	TGTGCCAGTAGTATTGGTATTGTATCGCCAGAAAACACTGAAGCTTTCTTT
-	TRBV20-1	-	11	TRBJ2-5	CSARYRETQYF	TGCAGTGCTAGATACAGGGAGACCCAGTACTTC
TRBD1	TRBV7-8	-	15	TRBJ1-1	CASSLVGGRYTEAFF	TGTGCCAGCAGCTTAGTAGGGGGCAGGTATACTGAAGCTTTCTTT
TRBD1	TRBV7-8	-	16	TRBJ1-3	CASSNGGQGYENTIYF	TGTGCCAGCAGCAATGGGGGACAGGGTTATGAAAACACCATATATTTT
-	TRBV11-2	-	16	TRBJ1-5	CASSLLGGPRNQPQHF	TGTGCCAGCAGCCTCCTGGGGGGGCCGCGCAATCAGCCCCAGCATTTT
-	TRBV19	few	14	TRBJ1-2	CASSTGQGGGGYTF	TGTGCCAGTAGTACGGGCCAAGGAGGCGGCGGCTACACCTTC
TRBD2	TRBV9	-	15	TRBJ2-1	CASSFGLAGGNEQFF	TGTGCCAGCAGCTTCGGACTAGCGGGAGGCAATGAGCAGTTCTTC
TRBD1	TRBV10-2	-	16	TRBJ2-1	CASRGQGNGSYNEQFF	TGCGCCAGCAGGGGACAGGGCAACGGCTCCTACAATGAGCAGTTCTTC
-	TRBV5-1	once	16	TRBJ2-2	CASSLGAISNTGELFF	TGCGCCAGCAGCTTAGGGGCGATCTCGAACACCGGGGAGCTGTTTTTT
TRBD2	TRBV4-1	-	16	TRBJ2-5	CASSQEGGRVRETQYF	TGCGCCAGCAGCCAAGAGGGCGGGAGGGTCCGGGAGACCCAGTACTTC
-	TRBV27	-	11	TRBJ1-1	CASKEGTEAFF	TGTGCCAGCAAGGAGGGGACTGAAGCTTTCTTT
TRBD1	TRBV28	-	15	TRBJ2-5	CASSLPRTGVETQYF	TGTGCCAGCAGTTTACCTCGGACAGGGGTAGAGACCCAGTACTTC
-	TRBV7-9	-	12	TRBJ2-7	CASSLGQAEQYF	TGTGCCAGCAGCTTAGGCCAGGCCGAGCAGTACTTC
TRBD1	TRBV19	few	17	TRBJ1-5	CASSPRDRGRSNQPQHF	TGTGCCAGTAGTCCACGGGACAGGGGTAGAAGCAATCAGCCCCAGCATTTT
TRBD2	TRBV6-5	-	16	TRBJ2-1	CASSYEGGSGGNEQFF	TGTGCCAGCAGTTACGAGGGGGGTAGCGGGGGTAATGAGCAGTTCTTC
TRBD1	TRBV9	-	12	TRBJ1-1	CASGTGGTEAFF	TGTGCCAGCGGTACAGGGGGCACTGAAGCTTTCTTT
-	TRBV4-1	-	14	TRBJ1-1	CATNHPGENTEAFF	TGCGCCACCAACCATCCGGGGGAGAACACTGAAGCTTTCTTT
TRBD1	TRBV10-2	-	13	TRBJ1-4	CATRDRGHEKLFF	TGCGCCACCAGGGACAGGGGGCATGAAAAACTGTTTTTT
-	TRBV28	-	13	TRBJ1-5	CASSRRGAKPQHF	TGTGCCAGCAGTCGGAGGGGTGCGAAGCCCCAGCATTTT
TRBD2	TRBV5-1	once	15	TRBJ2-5	CASSLSTSAQETQYF	TGCGCCAGCAGCCTCTCGACTAGCGCACAAGAGACCCAGTACTTC
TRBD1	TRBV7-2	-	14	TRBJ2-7	CASSTGTGYYEQYF	TGTGCCAGCAGTACCGGGACAGGGTACTACGAGCAGTACTTC
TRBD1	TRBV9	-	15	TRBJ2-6	CASSRQGTGANVLTF	TGTGCCAGCAGCCGACAGGGAACTGGGGCCAACGTCCTGACTTTC
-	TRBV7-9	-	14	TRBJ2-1	CASSFAQGNNEQFF	TGTGCCAGCAGCTTTGCGCAGGGAAACAATGAGCAGTTCTTC